A selection of T cell receptor beta chains follows, all from one sample in a study of T cells in Graves' hyperthyroidism and ophthalmopathy. MiXCR, run by TCRdb on the multiplex PCR reads, gives a single entry per CDR3 protein. This table holds about 410,000 distinct CDR3 sequences, 13% to 15% found once. Sequenced material: blood. These receptors were taken from a woman between 25 and 40 years old with Graves' ophthalmopathy. Each CDR3 is given with its conserved first and last residue. The D gene is left open where the match is weak. The listing skips clone size in some rows; elsewhere it reads once, few, many or a size class.

V	J	D	size	DNA	CDR3
TRBV3-1	TRBJ2-1	TRBD2	many	TGTGCCAGCAGCCCGCTAGCGGGGGGGTGGGATGAGCAGTTCTTC	CASSPLAGGWDEQFF
TRBV28	TRBJ1-6	TRBD1	many	TGTGCCAGTCGGACAGGGAGACCGACCGGTGTTGGATCACCCCTCCACTTT	CASRTGRPTGVGSPLHF
TRBV20-1	TRBJ1-1	-	many	TGCAGTGCTAAGTTGAACACTGAAGCTTTCTTT	CSAKLNTEAFF
TRBV5-6	TRBJ1-1	-	many	TGTGCCAGCAGCCTAGACAGACCAGGGAAGGGGGACACTGAAGCTTTCTTT	CASSLDRPGKGDTEAFF
TRBV5-8	TRBJ2-7	TRBD1	few	TGTGCCAGCAGAGAGGTAGGGACAGGCTTCTACGAGCAGTACTTC	CASREVGTGFYEQYF
TRBV7-6	TRBJ1-6	-	-	TGTGCCAGCAGCTTAGCCCCCGGGCACAATTCACCCCTCCACTTT	CASSLAPGHNSPLHF
TRBV27	TRBJ1-1	TRBD1	-	TGTGCCAGCAGCAAGACAGGGGCCCTTATGAAGAGGAACACTGAAGCTTTCTTT	CASSKTGALMKRNTEAFF
TRBV28	TRBJ2-3	-	many	TGTGCCAGCAGTTTATGGTCTAAAGCACTAGATACGCAGTATTTT	CASSLWSKALDTQYF
TRBV2	TRBJ2-1	TRBD2	many	TGTGCCAGCAGAGGTCTAGCGGGGAAGGGTGAGCAGTTCTTC	CASRGLAGKGEQFF
TRBV6-1	TRBJ1-5	-	many	TGTGCCAGCAGTGAAGCGGGCAGTTTCAATCAGCCCCAGCATTTT	CASSEAGSFNQPQHF
TRBV14	TRBJ2-1	TRBD1	-	TGTGCCAGCAACCCCGGACAGGGGGCACATAGTGAGCAGTTCTTC	CASNPGQGAHSEQFF
TRBV5-4	TRBJ1-2	-	-	TGTGCCAGCAGCTTAGAAGACCTCATGACCGTGGGCTACACCTTC	CASSLEDLMTVGYTF
TRBV2	TRBJ2-7	-	many	TGTGCCAGCAGTAATCCTCCCCGGACAGCCTTAAACCCCGAGCAGTACTTC	CASSNPPRTALNPEQYF
TRBV5-1	TRBJ2-2	-	-	TGCGCCAGCAGCTCGCCCGGGGCCGGGGAGCTGCTTTTT	CASSSPGAGELLF
TRBV5-6	TRBJ2-5	-	few	TGTGCCAGCAGCGGATTGGGGGGCGGTGAGACCCAGTACTTC	CASSGLGGGETQYF
TRBV5-8	TRBJ2-1	-	few	TGTGCCAGCAGCTTGGTTAGAAAAGCCCCTACCTACAATGAGCAGTTCTTC	CASSLVRKAPTYNEQFF
TRBV3-1	TRBJ2-7	-	many	TGTGCCAGCAGCCAAAACAGGGTAGCCGACGAGCAGTACTTC	CASSQNRVADEQYF
TRBV7-9	TRBJ1-1	TRBD1	few	TGTGCCAGCAGCCCAAGGACAGGAGTGAACACTGAAGCTTTCTTT	CASSPRTGVNTEAFF
TRBV5-1	TRBJ2-7	-	-	TGCGCCAGCAGCCCTCAGGGGTTCTACGAGCAGTACTTC	CASSPQGFYEQYF
TRBV7-8	TRBJ1-1	TRBD1	many	TGTGCCAGCAGCTTAGTGGACAGGGGTGGCACTGAAGCTTTCTTT	CASSLVDRGGTEAFF
TRBV2	TRBJ2-5	-	-	TGTGCCAGCACCCTCGAGGGGAATCTGGGGGCCCAGTACTTC	CASTLEGNLGAQYF
TRBV20-1	TRBJ2-7	TRBD1	many	TGCAGTGCTAGATTTCGAGGACAGGCGAAGAGCTCCTACGAGCAGTACTTC	CSARFRGQAKSSYEQYF
TRBV19	TRBJ2-1	TRBD1	few	TGTGCCAGTAGTGATCAAGGGGGCGCGGGCAATGAGCAGTTCTTC	CASSDQGGAGNEQFF
TRBV19	TRBJ2-1	TRBD1	-	TGTGCCAGTAAGCGGACAGGGGGAACCAACTCCTACAATGAGCAGTTCTTC	CASKRTGGTNSYNEQFF
TRBV6-6	TRBJ2-7	-	many	TGTGCCAGCAGTTACCCCCCGCGGGTCTACGAGCAGTACTTC	CASSYPPRVYEQYF
TRBV28	TRBJ1-6	-	few	TGTGCCAGCAGTTTAGTACAGAGCTCCTATAATTCACCCCTCCACTTT	CASSLVQSSYNSPLHF
TRBV29-1	TRBJ2-5	-	-	TGCAGCGTTGAACTTCGATTACAAGAGACCCGGTACTTC	CSVELRLQETRYF
TRBV3-1	TRBJ1-5	-	many	TGTGCCAGCAGCGCCCGCAGGGACAATCAGCCCCAGCATTTT	CASSARRDNQPQHF
TRBV6-1	TRBJ1-6	-	-	TGTGCCAGCAGTGAAGCATTGGTTTCGTCCGCGAATTCACCCCTCCACTTT	CASSEALVSSANSPLHF
TRBV6-5	TRBJ1-1	-	many	TGTGCCAGCAGTTACCAGGGGTATTACACTGAAGCTTTCTTT	CASSYQGYYTEAFF
TRBV6-2/TRBV6-3	TRBJ2-5	-	many	TGTGCCAGCAGTTCATTTAGCGGACAAGAGACCCAGTACTTC	CASSSFSGQETQYF
TRBV2	TRBJ2-7	TRBD1	many	TGTGCCAGCATCCACAGGGGATTCCACGAGCAGTACTTC	CASIHRGFHEQYF
TRBV12-3/TRBV12-4	TRBJ1-1	-	few	TGTGCCAGCCTAAGGGGGGCTGCCACTGAAGCTTTCTTT	CASLRGAATEAFF
TRBV28	TRBJ1-2	-	many	TGTGCCAGCAGTTTCTACGGACAGTCCTATGGCTACACCTTC	CASSFYGQSYGYTF
TRBV20-1	TRBJ1-5	-	few	TGCAGTGCTAGAGGGCCGAGATATAGCAATCAGCCCCAGCATTTT	CSARGPRYSNQPQHF
TRBV2	TRBJ2-5	-	many	TGTGCCAGCAGTCAACTCCCTACTGGAAATGCTGGCGGGGATCAAGAGACCCAGTACTTC	CASSQLPTGNAGGDQETQYF
TRBV6-5	TRBJ1-1	-	many	TGTGCCAGCAGTTACCCACCGAGGGCTTTCTTT	CASSYPPRAFF
TRBV9	TRBJ2-6	-	-	TGTGCCAGCAGCGTGGGGTACTCTGGGGCCAACGTCCTGACTTTC	CASSVGYSGANVLTF
TRBV30	TRBJ1-3	-	few	TGTGCCTGGAGTCCATCATCCTCTGGAAACACCATATATTTT	CAWSPSSSGNTIYF
TRBV20-1	TRBJ2-3	-	many	TGCAGTGCTAGAGATCTGTCGGGCATTCGTACAGATACGCAGTATTTT	CSARDLSGIRTDTQYF
TRBV7-8	TRBJ2-1	-	many	TGTGCCAGCAGCTTAGCGGGAAGGGCGAATGAGCAGTTCTTC	CASSLAGRANEQFF
TRBV5-1	TRBJ1-1	TRBD1	-	TGTGCCAGCAGCCGTTGGGACAGCCTAATGAACACTGAAGCTTTCTTT	CASSRWDSLMNTEAFF
TRBV2	TRBJ2-3	TRBD2	many	TGTGCCAGAGAGCAAGGAGCGGGGGGACCAGATACGCAGTATTTT	CAREQGAGGPDTQYF
TRBV12-5	TRBJ2-7	TRBD2	many	TGTGCTAGTGGTTTGGGGACTAGAGCCTACGAGCAGTACTTC	CASGLGTRAYEQYF
TRBV6-5	TRBJ1-5	TRBD1	few	TGTGCCAGCAGTTACTCGAAGGGGGCAGGGCAGCCCCAGCATTTT	CASSYSKGAGQPQHF
TRBV6-1	TRBJ2-7	-	many	TGTGCCAGCAGTGGGCCCTACGAGCAGTACTTC	CASSGPYEQYF
TRBV3-1	TRBJ2-1	TRBD2	many	TGTGCCAGCAGCCCCGGGACTACCAAAGCCTACAATGAGCAGTTCTTC	CASSPGTTKAYNEQFF
TRBV12-3/TRBV12-4	TRBJ1-5	-	many	TGTGCCAGCAGTTTAGCGGTTCTTCGGCCACGTCAGCCCCAGCATTTT	CASSLAVLRPRQPQHF
TRBV27	TRBJ1-1	-	many	TGTGCCAGCAGTTTTCAATCGCGGGGCGCTGAAGCTTTCTTT	CASSFQSRGAEAFF
TRBV7-6	TRBJ2-3	TRBD2	-	TGTGCCAGCAGCTTAGAGGGCGGGGGGCCCGCAGATACGCAGTATTTT	CASSLEGGGPADTQYF
TRBV15	TRBJ1-2	TRBD1	many	TGTGCCACCAGCAGAGAGGAGGGGGCGCGTGGGGCTAACTATGGCTACACCTTC	CATSREEGARGANYGYTF
TRBV2	TRBJ2-2	TRBD2	-	TGTGCCAGCAGTGGACCTAGCGGGGGTACCGGGGAGCTGTTTTTT	CASSGPSGGTGELFF
TRBV28	TRBJ2-3	-	many	TGTGCCAGCAGCGTCCCCTCTAGGGATACGCAGTATTTT	CASSVPSRDTQYF